The 24 T cell receptor beta chains in this list originate from one sample, sequenced in a study of T cell changes during pregnancy in multiple sclerosis. TCRdb's copy holds only in-frame clones and misses some; the assay was immunoSEQ multiplex PCR. The table has just under 65,000 clones, 91% seen once. The source was peripheral blood, collected in the third trimester of pregnancy. These receptors came from a female donor in good health, enrolled as a control in a pregnancy study.

The rearrangement uses TRBV6-6 and TRBJ1-5; no clear D gene. Germline loops: CDR1 MNHNY, CDR2 SVGAGI (reference sequence). The CDR3 length is 16 residues. Trimming took off 0 bases at V and 4 bases at J, with 13 bases between the two ends. The DNA of the CDR3 is TGTGCCAGCAGTTACTCCTTCGGGGTCCTAAATCAGCCCCAGCATTTT. Its translation: CASSYSFGVLNQPQHF.

The chain has TRBV7-8 and TRBJ1-5; D may be TRBD1 (6 bases). CDR1 is SGHVS, CDR2 FQNEAQ, per germline. The CDR3 contains 16 residues. V gave up 1 base and J gave up 1 base, with 11 bases separating them. CDR3 DNA: TGTGCCAGCAGCTTAGTTCAGGGGACGAGCAATCAGCCCCAGCATTTT. This codes for CASSLVQGTSNQPQHF. Supplemented by reference TRBV7-8 and TRBJ1-5, the full variable domain reads GAGVSQSPRYKVAKRGQDVALRCDPISGHVSLFWYQQALGQGPEFLTYFQNEAQLDKSGLPSDRFFAERPEGSVSTLKIQRTQQEDSAVYLCASSLVQGTSNQPQHFGDGTRLSIL.

This clone has just one count. This rearrangement joins TRBV27 to TRBJ1-1; the D gene is possibly TRBD1 (5 bases). The CDR3 is 12 residues long. Between the trimmed V and J ends, which lost 8 bases and 5 bases, there was a span of 12 bases. Germline assignment: CDR1 MNHEY and CDR2 SMNVEV (reference sequence). The CDR3 spells CASSPRGTEAFF. In DNA, the CDR3 is TGTGCCAGCTCCCCTCGGGGGACTGAAGCTTTCTTT.

The V gene is TRBV6-4, the J gene TRBJ2-1; TRBD2 aligns across 10 bases. V shed 3 bases and J 3 bases; nucleotides not matched to a gene: 2. Germline values: CDR1 MRHNA, CDR2 SNTAGT. The CDR3 is made up of 15 amino acids. The CDR3 bases are TGTGCCAGCAGTGAAATAGCGGGAGGCTACAATGAGCAGTTCTTC. This sequence encodes CASSEIAGGYNEQFF.

The V and J genes are TRBV28 and TRBJ2-1, with 8 nucleotides matching TRBD2. J gave up 2 bases and V 4 bases, and 1 base lay outside the gene matches. The CDR3 contains 14 residues. Germline CDR1 is MDHEN and CDR2 is SYDVKM. The CDR3 nucleotides read TGTGCCAGCAGTTCCGGGGGGGCCTACAATGAGCAGTTCTTC. Amino acid sequence: CASSSGGAYNEQFF. Together with reference TRBV28 and TRBJ2-1, the CDR3 gives the full variable domain: DVKVTQSSRYLVKRTGEKVFLECVQDMDHENMFWYRQDPGLGLRLIYFSYDVKMKEKGDIPEGYSVSREKKERFSLILESASTNQTSMYLCASSSGGAYNEQFFGPGTRLTVL.

The chain links TRBV2 to TRBJ2-3, with 10 bases lining up with TRBD2. J was trimmed by 5 bases and V by 4 bases; bases with no gene match: 12. CDR1 SNHLY and CDR2 FYNNEI come from the germline V gene. The CDR3 totals 17 residues. In DNA, the CDR3 is TGTGCCAGCAGTGCTACAAAGCGGGGGGGCCGTGGAGATACGCAGTATTTT. It encodes CASSATKRGGRGDTQYF.

The rearrangement joins TRBV5-8 to TRBJ1-2; possibly TRBD1 for D (5 bases). CDR3 length equals 16 residues. The germline V gene has CDR1 SGHTS and CDR2 YDEGEE. The V and J ends lost 0 bases and 2 bases respectively, with 14 bases between them. The CDR3 DNA sequence: TGTGCCAGCAGCTTGGCCCTTCGACAGAACAACTATGGCTACACCTTC. Translation gives CASSLALRQNNYGYTF.

The CDR3 nucleotides read TGTGCCAGCAGCCACCGGGATAACTATGGCTACACCTTC. Protein product: CASSHRDNYGYTF. The chain has TRBV5-8 and TRBJ1-2; D is ambiguous. CDR1 and CDR2 (germline): SGHTS, YDEGEE. The CDR3 is 13 amino acids. Trimming took off 4 bases at V and 1 base at J, with 8 bases between the two ends.

This clone was counted only a few times. The chain links TRBV7-9 to TRBJ1-1, with 9 bases that match TRBD1. The CDR3 length is 16 residues. CDR1 SEHNR and CDR2 FQNEAQ come from the germline V gene (reference sequence). J lost 6 bases, V lost 5 bases, and 13 bases had no gene match. DNA for the CDR3: TGTGCCAGCAGCCCGCCCTTACAGGGGGCGGGTGCTGAAGCTTTCTTT. Translation: CASSPPLQGAGAEAFF.

The rearrangement links TRBV25-1 to TRBJ1-2; D ambiguous. V was trimmed by 3 bases and J by 5 bases, leaving 10 bases between them. The CDR3 covers 13 residues. Germline assignment: CDR1 MGHDK and CDR2 SYGVNS. The CDR3 coding sequence is TGTGCCAGCAGTGACTATGCCGGGTATGGCTACACCTTC. Its translation: CASSDYAGYGYTF.

V and J are TRBV28 and TRBJ1-4; 8 nucleotides line up with TRBD1. Germline V lookup: CDR1 MDHEN, CDR2 SYDVKM. This CDR3 has 14 amino acids. V shed 6 bases and J 10 bases; nucleotides not matched to a gene: 10. The CDR3 region has the DNA TGTGCCAGCAGCTCAGGGGGCGCGGAGGGAAAACTGTTTTTT. Residues: CASSSGGAEGKLFF. The full variable domain, in which reference TRBV28 and TRBJ1-4 provide the parts outside the CDR3, is DVKVTQSSRYLVKRTGEKVFLECVQDMDHENMFWYRQDPGLGLRLIYFSYDVKMKEKGDIPEGYSVSREKKERFSLILESASTNQTSMYLCASSSGGAEGKLFFGSGTQLSVL.

The rearrangement uses TRBV18 and TRBJ2-2; TRBD2 might be the D (5 bases). Per the germline V gene, CDR1 is KGHSH and CDR2 is LQKENI. The CDR3 sequence is 15 residues long. V was clipped by 2 bases and J by 1 base, with 8 bases between them. CDR3 residues: CASSPSGENTGELFF. CDR3 sequence (DNA): TGTGCCAGCTCACCATCCGGGGAGAACACCGGGGAGCTGTTTTTT.

The chain employs TRBV9 and TRBJ1-2, with D uncertain. V was cut by 1 base and J by 3 bases, with 4 bases left in between. Germline V gene data show CDR1 as SGDLS and CDR2 as YYNGEE. There are 12 residues in the CDR3. CDR3 sequence reads: CASSVSHYGYTF. In nucleotides, the CDR3 is TGTGCCAGCAGCGTAAGCCACTATGGCTACACCTTC.

V usage is TRBV19 and J usage is TRBJ1-1; D unclear. The CDR3 has 16 residues. V was trimmed by 1 base and J by 0 bases, leaving 12 bases between them. The germline V gene encodes CDR1 LNHDA and CDR2 SQIVND (reference sequence). CDR3 protein: CASSIGMGSMNTEAFF. In DNA, the CDR3 is TGTGCCAGTAGTATAGGAATGGGCAGCATGAACACTGAAGCTTTCTTT.

The chain links TRBV7-9 to TRBJ2-5, with D possibly matching TRBD2 (6 bases). Trimming cost V 2 bases and J 4 bases, with 14 bases left between them. The CDR3 has 15 residues. Germline assignment: CDR1 SEHNR and CDR2 FQNEAQ (reference sequence). CDR3 in amino acids: CASSLSQAGRETQYF. CDR3 in DNA: TGTGCCAGCAGCTTAAGTCAGGCGGGAAGAGAGACCCAGTACTTC.

This sequence joins TRBV6-5 and TRBJ2-2; D is possibly TRBD1 (6 bases). The length of the CDR3 is 15 residues. The germline V and J ends were trimmed by 9 bases and 0 bases, with 14 bases remaining between them. Germline assignment: CDR1 MNHEY and CDR2 SVGAGI. The CDR3 loop is CASQRGGANTGELFF. Written as DNA, the CDR3 is TGTGCCAGTCAGAGAGGGGGAGCGAACACCGGGGAGCTGTTTTTT.

V gene TRBV6-5 combines with J gene TRBJ2-3, with TRBD1 matching 9 bases. Germline CDR1 and CDR2: MNHEY and SVGAGI. This CDR3 comprises 14 residues. V dropped 6 bases and J dropped 3; count of bases not matched to a gene: 4. The CDR3 DNA sequence: TGTGCCAGCAGGAACAGGGGGCTTACAGATACGCAGTATTTT. It is translated as CASRNRGLTDTQYF.

The chain uses TRBV6-5 and TRBJ2-1; TRBD1 aligns across 8 bases. Germline loops: CDR1 MNHEY, CDR2 SVGAGI. This CDR3 comprises 16 residues. Trimming removed 1 base from V and 4 bases from J; junction bases left unmatched: 6. This chain's CDR3 is CASSYLRQGRYNEQFF. The CDR3 bases are TGTGCCAGCAGTTACTTAAGACAGGGGAGATACAATGAGCAGTTCTTC.

V and J are TRBV13 and TRBJ2-3, with 9 bases identical to TRBD2. V gave up 5 bases and J gave up 6 bases; unmatched junction bases: 3. The CDR3 consists of 13 residues. CDR1 PRHDT and CDR2 FYEKMQ come from the germline V gene (reference sequence). The CDR3 loop is CASSELAGDTQYF. The CDR3 nucleotides read TGTGCCAGCAGCGAACTAGCGGGTGATACGCAGTATTTT. Full variable domain (remainder filled in from reference TRBV13 and TRBJ2-3): AAGVIQSPRHLIKEKRETATLKCYPIPRHDTVYWYQQGPGQDPQFLISFYEKMQSDKGSIPDRFSAQQFSDYHSELNMSSLELGDSALYFCASSELAGDTQYFGPGTRLTVL.

The chain links TRBV6-1 to TRBJ2-1; 7 bases agree with TRBD2. Germline loops: CDR1 MNHNS, CDR2 SASEGT. V dropped 2 bases and J dropped 0; count of bases not matched to a gene: 10. The CDR3 extends over 18 amino acids. The DNA for the CDR3 is TGTGCCAGCAGTGAAATCAGCGGGGCCCCCAGCTCCTACAATGAGCAGTTCTTC. Encoded protein: CASSEISGAPSSYNEQFF.

This clone was observed once. This sequence joins TRBV6-4 and TRBJ2-3; maybe TRBD2 (6 bases). The length of the CDR3 is 15 residues. The germline V and J ends were trimmed by 4 bases and 4 bases, with 15 bases remaining between them. CDR1 and CDR2 (germline): MRHNA, SNTAGT. The CDR3 nucleotides read TGTGCCAGCAGTGTGACTAGTTTAGCTTCAGATACGCAGTATTTT. Its protein product is CASSVTSLASDTQYF.

The rearrangement uses TRBV11-1 and TRBJ2-7, with a tentative D call TRBD2 (7 bases). V lost 1 base, J lost 3 bases, and 10 bases lay in between. Germline lookup yields CDR1 SGHAT and CDR2 FQDESV (reference sequence). The CDR3 extends over 14 amino acids. This CDR3 is CASSLGGGSYEQYF. DNA for the CDR3: TGTGCCAGCAGCTTAGGCGGGGGCAGCTACGAGCAGTACTTC.

This chain joins TRBV7-3 and TRBJ2-1; D remains ambiguous. The CDR3 is 13 residues long. Germline V lookup: CDR1 SGHTA, CDR2 FQGTGA. Trimming left V 4 bases short and J 5 bases short, with 9 bases between. The CDR3 region is CASSSNRDNEQFF. The CDR3 bases are TGTGCCAGCAGCTCCAACAGAGACAATGAGCAGTTCTTC.

The chain joins TRBV28 to TRBJ2-2, with TRBD2 matching 11 bases. The CDR3 totals 16 residues. V was pared by 3 bases and J by 3 bases, with 3 bases of the junction left unmatched. From germline, CDR1 is MDHEN and CDR2 SYDVKM. This CDR3 reads CASSLLAGGYTGELFF. CDR3 in DNA: TGTGCCAGCAGTTTGCTAGCGGGAGGATACACCGGGGAGCTGTTTTTT.